This T cell receptor (beta chain) was retrieved from a study of cytomegalovirus exposure and HLA in healthy donors. Profiled with immunoSEQ multiplex PCR; TCRdb holds only in-frame clones, not every one. The data hold some 250,000 clones, with about 86% observed a single time. For this clone: Its matching antigen is unknown.

Overall study findings and caveats: 150 or so TCR beta chains were listed as cytomegalovirus-associated. According to a subsequent analysis, TCR clusters from the first cohort were inclined to appear together in the 120 validation repertoires.

This TCR was sampled from a woman younger than 45 in good health and CMV-seropositive. Sequenced: PBMCs.

The CDR3 protein is CASSFAQDLSGNTIYF. The CDR3 nucleotides are TGTGCCAGCAGTTTCGCACAGGACCTCTCTGGAAACACCATATATTTT. V gene TRBV28 combines with J gene TRBJ1-3, with D possibly TRBD1 on 5 matching bases. This CDR3 has 16 residues. CDR1 and CDR2 (germline): MDHEN, SYDVKM. Trimming shortened V by 3 bases and J by 0 bases, and 12 bases separated the two germline ends. The variable domain in full, completed from reference TRBV28 and TRBJ1-3, reads DVKVTQSSRYLVKRTGEKVFLECVQDMDHENMFWYRQDPGLGLRLIYFSYDVKMKEKGDIPEGYSVSREKKERFSLILESASTNQTSMYLCASSFAQDLSGNTIYFGEGSWLTVV.